This T cell receptor beta chain was captured by sequencing in a study of cytomegalovirus exposure and HLA in healthy donors. Both 60 Vbeta primers and 13 Jbeta primers went into the PCR. Profiling relied on immunoSEQ multiplex PCR, and the TCRdb table lists in-frame clones only, not all of them. The sample shows under 150,000 clones, about 80% of them seen only once. The CDR3 covers 15 residues. Trimming cost V 2 bases and J 0 bases, with 10 bases left between them. Germline V lookup: CDR1 MNHNS, CDR2 SASEGT. As for this clone: The target antigen is unknown.

Findings of the study overall: Among TCR sequences, most were rare, though some public TCRs appeared in many donors.

This chain uses TRBV6-1 with TRBJ2-5; D is perhaps TRBD2 (5 bases). The sample taken for sequencing was PBMCs. This TCR was recovered from a woman aged 50 to 60 in good health and CMV-seropositive. In nucleotides, the CDR3 is TGTGCCAGCAGTGAACAAGGACTTTACCAAGAGACCCAGTACTTC. It yields the protein CASSEQGLYQETQYF.